The 27 T cell receptor beta chains in this list originate from one sample, sequenced in a study of blood T cell repertoires in COVID-19. Libraries were prepared by immunoSEQ multiplex PCR; TCRdb keeps only in-frame clonotypes and omits some of them. In the table there are about 180,000 clones, over 90% of which are singletons. Material: peripheral blood. These TCRs come from a man aged 45-60 years with acute or convalescent COVID-19.

The gene calls are TRBV18 and TRBJ1-1; D gene uncertain. In germline, CDR1 is KGHSH, CDR2 LQKENI. Trimming took 6 bases from V and 1 from J, leaving 18 bases between them. This CDR3 is built from 16 residues. CDR3: CASSLSFTHPNTEAFF. The CDR3 DNA reads TGTGCCAGCTCCCTGAGCTTCACCCACCCGAACACTGAAGCTTTCTTT.

This chain links TRBV5-6 with TRBJ1-3, with a tentative D call TRBD1 (6 bases). V lost 1 base and J 5 bases, leaving 16 bases between the germline ends. There are 16 residues in the CDR3. Germline CDR1 is SGHDT and CDR2 is YYEEEE. This chain's CDR3 is CASSLWPGEERNTIYF. The CDR3, as DNA: TGTGCCAGCAGCTTGTGGCCAGGGGAAGAGCGAAACACCATATATTTT.

Comment on this clone: At the DNA level, this CDR3 is encoded by other sequences in the same sample as well. The chain links TRBV4-1 to TRBJ2-1, with D possibly being TRBD1 (5 bases). Deletions cut 3 bases from V and 0 bases from J, with 9 bases between. The CDR3 contains 15 residues. Germline lookup yields CDR1 MGHRA and CDR2 YSYEKL. The CDR3 nucleotides read TGCGCCAGCAGCCAGGCAGGGTCCTCCTACAATGAGCAGTTCTTC. This encodes CASSQAGSSYNEQFF.

The V and J genes are TRBV27 and TRBJ1-1; no firm D call. V lost 1 base, J lost 5 bases, and 8 bases lay in between. Germline CDR1 is MNHEY and CDR2 is SMNVEV (reference sequence). CDR3 length: 13 residues. The CDR3 sequence is CASSLLSGTEAFF. The CDR3 DNA follows: TGTGCCAGCAGTTTATTGTCGGGGACTGAAGCTTTCTTT.

J is TRBJ1-1 and V is TRBV28; possible D gene TRBD1, 6 bases. V lost 7 bases and J 0 bases, leaving 18 bases between the germline ends. The CDR3 is 16 amino acids. CDR1 and CDR2 from the germline V gene are MDHEN and SYDVKM. CDR3 nucleotides: TGTGCCAGCAACCCTACAGGGCCGAGAATGAACACTGAAGCTTTCTTT. This codes for CASNPTGPRMNTEAFF.

The chain combines TRBV28 with TRBJ2-3; D may be TRBD1 (5 bases). Germline loops: CDR1 MDHEN, CDR2 SYDVKM. The V end lost 5 bases, the J end lost 2 bases, and 17 bases lay between the germline ends. The CDR3 has 16 amino acids. The CDR3 DNA reads TGTGCCAGCAGTGCAAACCGACAGCCGATCACAGATACGCAGTATTTT. The encoded protein is CASSANRQPITDTQYF. Looking up the rest from reference TRBV28 and TRBJ2-3 gives the full variable domain: DVKVTQSSRYLVKRTGEKVFLECVQDMDHENMFWYRQDPGLGLRLIYFSYDVKMKEKGDIPEGYSVSREKKERFSLILESASTNQTSMYLCASSANRQPITDTQYFGPGTRLTVL.

This rearrangement joins TRBV18 to TRBJ2-6; D is unresolved. The V and J ends lost 2 bases and 0 bases respectively, with 8 bases between them. The germline CDR1 and CDR2 sequences are KGHSH and LQKENI. This CDR3 contains 16 residues. CDR3 loop: CASSPALYSGANVLTF. The CDR3 nucleotides read TGTGCCAGCTCACCAGCACTGTACTCTGGGGCCAACGTCCTGACTTTC.

V usage is TRBV6-2 or TRBV6-3 and J usage is TRBJ2-7; TRBD1 aligns across 7 bases. Germline CDR1 reads MNHEY; CDR2 reads SVGEGT. The ends lost 5 bases at V and 3 bases at J; junction bases unmatched: 10. The CDR3 contains 15 residues. The CDR3 DNA reads as TGTGCCAGCAGTCTCGAGCCGACAGGGCGCTACGAGCAGTACGTC. This translates into CASSLEPTGRYEQYV.

The J gene is TRBJ2-5, the V gene TRBV20-1; 13 bases align to TRBD2. Germline lookup yields CDR1 DFQATT and CDR2 SNEGSKA (reference sequence). The ends lost 3 bases at V and 5 bases at J; junction bases unmatched: 12. The CDR3 spans 17 residues. The CDR3 DNA is TGCAGTGCTAGTGGACGTGGACTAGCGGGGGACCGGGAGACCCAGTACTTC. It translates to CSASGRGLAGDRETQYF.

V usage is TRBV5-1 and J usage is TRBJ2-2; no clear D. The CDR3 is 15 residues long. Trimming took off 0 bases at V and 1 base at J, with 7 bases between the two ends. Per the germline V gene, CDR1 is SGHRS and CDR2 is YFSETQ. CDR3 sequence (DNA): TGCGCCAGCAGCTTGGCGTCAGGGAACACCGGGGAGCTGTTTTTT. Amino acid sequence: CASSLASGNTGELFF. Combining the CDR3 with reference TRBV5-1 and TRBJ2-2 gives the whole variable domain KAGVTQTPRYLIKTRGQQVTLSCSPISGHRSVSWYQQTPGQGLQFLFEYFSETQRNKGNFPGRFSGRQFSNSRSEMNVSTLELGDSALYLCASSLASGNTGELFFGEGSRLTVL.

J is TRBJ1-4 and V is TRBV7-9, with D unclear. Trimming removed 6 bases at V and 3 bases at J, with 11 bases between. There are 14 residues in the CDR3. In germline, CDR1 is SEHNR, CDR2 FQNEAQ (reference sequence). The CDR3 spells CASREEGANEKLFF. CDR3 sequence (DNA): TGTGCCAGCAGGGAGGAGGGAGCTAATGAAAAACTGTTTTTT.

This chain joins TRBV7-9 and TRBJ1-2; D might be TRBD1 (6 bases). Germline CDR1 and CDR2: SEHNR and FQNEAQ (reference sequence). The V end lost 3 bases, the J end lost 4 bases, and 12 bases lay between the germline ends. The CDR3 loop spans 14 amino acids. The CDR3 DNA reads as TGTGCCAGCAGCTTGACAGGAGACCTCTATGGCTACACCTTC. Its translation is CASSLTGDLYGYTF.

The chain carries TRBV5-1 and TRBJ2-1; 8 bases align to TRBD1. The CDR3 consists of 17 residues. V was clipped by 0 bases and J by 4 bases; unmatched bases: 9. Germline CDR1 is SGHRS and CDR2 is YFSETQ. The CDR3 nucleotides are TGCGCCAGCAGCTTGGGGGATGAGGACAGGGTTTACAATGAGCAGTTCTTC. Protein sequence: CASSLGDEDRVYNEQFF. The whole variable domain, remainder taken from reference TRBV5-1 and TRBJ2-1, is KAGVTQTPRYLIKTRGQQVTLSCSPISGHRSVSWYQQTPGQGLQFLFEYFSETQRNKGNFPGRFSGRQFSNSRSEMNVSTLELGDSALYLCASSLGDEDRVYNEQFFGPGTRLTVL.

The chain employs TRBV18 and TRBJ2-1, with TRBD2 as a possible D gene (5 bases). The CDR3 contains 17 residues. Germline values: CDR1 KGHSH, CDR2 LQKENI. The V end was cut by 3 bases, the J end by 7 bases, with 22 bases between. This chain's CDR3 is CASSPGSGGLLGNEQFF. The CDR3 nucleotides are TGTGCCAGCTCACCGGGTAGTGGCGGACTGCTGGGAAATGAGCAGTTCTTC.

This rearrangement joins TRBV18 to TRBJ1-2, with D possibly TRBD1 on 5 matching bases. The CDR3 sequence is 15 residues long. Trimming shortened V by 2 bases and J by 5 bases, and 15 bases separated the two germline ends. Looked up from germline, CDR1 is KGHSH and CDR2 is LQKENI. CDR3 DNA sequence: TGTGCCAGCTCACCAACCGAGGGACTCGATTATGGCTACACCTTC. Its protein is CASSPTEGLDYGYTF.

A single count supports this clone. The chain carries TRBV7-6 and TRBJ2-7, with D perhaps TRBD2 (6 bases). V was shortened by 4 bases and J by 2 bases, with 15 bases between the two germline ends. The CDR3 contains 15 residues. Germline V gene sequence: CDR1 SGHVS, CDR2 FNYEAQ. CDR3 sequence reads: CASSSQSGAAYEQYF. CDR3 nucleotide sequence: TGTGCCAGCAGCTCGCAGTCGGGAGCGGCCTACGAGCAGTACTTC.

The V call is TRBV3-1 (or the pseudogene TRBV3-2), the J call TRBJ1-2; 9 bases are shared with TRBD1. V gave up 1 base and J gave up 5 bases; unmatched junction bases: 11. In germline, CDR1 is LGHDT, CDR2 YNNKEL (reference sequence). The CDR3 loop spans 17 amino acids. Here the CDR3 DNA reads TGTGCCAGCAGCCAAGGGGACAGGGCCTTCCAACCTTATGGCTACACCTTC. Protein: CASSQGDRAFQPYGYTF.

The chain recombines TRBV7-3 with TRBJ2-5; D unresolved. The V gene's germline CDR1 is SGHTA and CDR2 FQGTGA. The V end was cut by 1 base, the J end by 0 bases, with 3 bases between. The CDR3 is 13 residues long. CDR3 in DNA: TGTGCCAGCAGCTTAAGCGACCAAGAGACCCAGTACTTC. This translates into CASSLSDQETQYF.

V gene TRBV9 combines with J gene TRBJ2-2, with a possible D match to TRBD2 (6 bases). Trimming cost V 2 bases and J 1 base, with 9 bases left between them. The germline V gene has CDR1 SGDLS and CDR2 YYNGEE. This CDR3 is 15 amino acids long. CDR3 nucleotides: TGTGCCAGCAGCGTCGCGGGACGGAACACCGGGGAGCTGTTTTTT. Its translation: CASSVAGRNTGELFF.

The V call is TRBV30, the J call TRBJ2-1; D is perhaps TRBD2 (5 bases). The CDR3 loop spans 14 amino acids. The germline CDR1 and CDR2 sequences are GTSNPN and SVGIG (reference sequence). The V end lost 5 bases, the J end lost 3 bases, and 14 bases lay between the germline ends. The CDR3 protein is CAWALAPNYNEQFF. In DNA form, the CDR3 reads TGTGCCTGGGCTCTAGCCCCTAACTACAATGAGCAGTTCTTC.

This chain connects TRBV7-2 to TRBJ2-1; 9 nucleotides align to TRBD1. Germline trimming cut 1 base from V and 2 bases from J; bases unmatched to any gene: 0. Germline V gives CDR1 SGHTA, CDR2 FQGNSA. CDR3 length equals 15 residues. CDR3: CASSLGDRAYNEQFF. CDR3 nucleotide sequence: TGTGCCAGCAGCTTAGGGGACAGGGCCTACAATGAGCAGTTCTTC.

V is TRBV19 and J is TRBJ2-1; D gene ambiguous. CDR1 LNHDA and CDR2 SQIVND come from the germline V gene (reference sequence). V dropped 5 bases and J dropped 1 base, with 12 bases sitting between them. The length of the CDR3 is 15 residues. CDR3 sequence reads: CASSDRVGSYNEQFF. CDR3 DNA: TGTGCCAGTAGTGACCGAGTCGGGTCCTACAATGAGCAGTTCTTC.

At least ten counts were recorded for this clone. The chain combines TRBV19 with TRBJ2-7; maybe TRBD1 (6 bases). Trimming stripped 4 bases from V and 3 bases from J, with 16 bases between. Germline V gene lookup returns CDR1 LNHDA and CDR2 SQIVND (reference sequence). CDR3 length equals 15 residues. As DNA, the CDR3 is TGTGCCAGTAGTAGCCGGACAGAAACTAACTACGAGCAGTACTTC. This sequence encodes CASSSRTETNYEQYF.

V usage is TRBV11-2 and J usage is TRBJ2-3, with D perhaps TRBD1 (5 bases). Looked up from germline, CDR1 is SGHAT and CDR2 is FQNNGV. The CDR3 is made up of 17 amino acids. V was clipped by 2 bases and J by 1 base, with 16 bases between them. The CDR3 bases are TGTGCCAGCAGCTTAAGCCCCACAGGATACCGCACAGATACGCAGTATTTT. This translates into CASSLSPTGYRTDTQYF.

This clone was seen more than once but under ten times. The V gene is TRBV18, the J gene TRBJ2-3; 8 bases are a match to TRBD1. The length of the CDR3 is 15 residues. CDR1 KGHSH and CDR2 LQKENI come from the germline V gene. With 4 bases clipped from V and 15 bases from J, the junction kept 18 bases outside the gene matches. CDR3 amino acids: CASSLAGGFTDTLYF. The CDR3 nucleotides read TGTGCCAGCTCACTGGCAGGGGGCTTCACAGATACGCTTTATTTT. Full variable domain (remainder filled in from reference TRBV18 and TRBJ2-3): NAGVMQNPRHLVRRRGQEARLRCSPMKGHSHVYWYRQLPEEGLKFMVYLQKENIIDESGMPKERFSAEFPKEGPSILRIQQVVRGDSAAYFCASSLAGGFTDTLYFGPGTRLTVL.

The chain joins TRBV28 to TRBJ2-2; D might be TRBD1 (12 bases). The germline V and J ends were trimmed by 3 bases and 0 bases, with 35 bases remaining between them. The V gene's germline CDR1 is MDHEN and CDR2 SYDVKM. The CDR3 sequence is 24 residues long. Here the CDR3 reads CASSFGGWDRGRGTSGTNTGELFF. The DNA for the CDR3 is TGTGCCAGCAGTTTCGGGGGGTGGGACAGGGGGCGAGGGACTAGCGGAACGAACACCGGGGAGCTGTTTTTT.

J is TRBJ2-1 and V is TRBV9; tentative D call: TRBD2 (5 bases). V lost 3 bases and J 8 bases, leaving 27 bases between the germline ends. Germline V gives CDR1 SGDLS, CDR2 YYNGEE. The CDR3 length is 18 residues. The DNA for the CDR3 is TGTGCCAGCAGCGCCCGCCGCCCCTACGGGATATCCGACGATGAGCAGTTCTTC. Translated, it gives CASSARRPYGISDDEQFF.